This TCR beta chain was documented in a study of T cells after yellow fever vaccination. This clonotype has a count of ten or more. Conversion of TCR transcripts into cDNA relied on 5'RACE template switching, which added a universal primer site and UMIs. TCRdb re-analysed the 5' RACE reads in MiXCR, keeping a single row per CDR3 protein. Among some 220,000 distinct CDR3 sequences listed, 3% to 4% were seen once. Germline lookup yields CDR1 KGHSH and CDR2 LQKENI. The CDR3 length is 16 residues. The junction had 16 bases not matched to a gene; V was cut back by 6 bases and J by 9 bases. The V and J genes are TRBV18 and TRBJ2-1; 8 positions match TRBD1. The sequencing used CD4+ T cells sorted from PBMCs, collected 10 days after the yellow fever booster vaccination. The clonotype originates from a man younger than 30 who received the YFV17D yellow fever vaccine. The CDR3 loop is CASSPMAGGKYGEQFF. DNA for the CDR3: TGTGCCAGCTCCCCGATGGCAGGGGGCAAATACGGTGAGCAGTTCTTC. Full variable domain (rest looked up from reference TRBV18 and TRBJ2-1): NAGVMQNPRHLVRRRGQEARLRCSPMKGHSHVYWYRQLPEEGLKFMVYLQKENIIDESGMPKERFSAEFPKEGPSILRIQQVVRGDSAAYFCASSPMAGGKYGEQFFGPGTRLTVL.